This entry concerns a single T cell receptor beta chain. Its cognate antigen is unknown. Clones were sequenced by immunoSEQ multiplex PCR, and TCRdb holds only the in-frame ones, with some missing. The sample lists around 40,000 clones; roughly four fifths were seen once. This sample is part of a study of graft-versus-host responses after intestinal transplantation. Study in general: Each transplant was multivisceral, liver-intestinal, or isolated intestinal. All recipients were given anti-thymocyte globulin induction, and tacrolimus and steroids were then administered for three to four years.

The V gene lost 1 base and the J gene lost 7 bases, with 8 bases spanning the gap. Germline loops: CDR1 SEHNR, CDR2 FQNEAQ (reference sequence). CDR3 size: 13 residues. Study-level results: After transplant, early declines in HvG clones were associated with peak levels of circulating GvH clones. Recipient-marrow GvH clones were detected, some having first appeared in ileum or blood.

This chain connects TRBV7-9 to TRBJ1-5; a possible D gene is TRBD1 (6 bases). The specimen comprised PBMCs, sampled more than 950 days after transplant. The source of this sequence is a human patient who received an intestinal transplant, so some T cells may come from the graft donor. In DNA form, the CDR3 reads TGTGCCAGCAGCTTAGGAGGGGGGCAGCCCCAGCATTTT. Protein sequence: CASSLGGGQPQHF.